The source of this T cell receptor (beta chain) is a study of cytomegalovirus exposure and HLA in healthy donors. Study-wide context: Out of about 410 genotyped donors, about 80% belonged to the Caucasian-associated ancestry cluster. Regarding the study as a whole: A previous analysis found most TCR beta V segments productive roughly 90% or roughly 30% of the time. In a later analysis, the majority of CMV-associated beta chains seemingly showed HLA restriction. It was reported that the classifier diagnosed cytomegalovirus status with high specificity and sensitivity in both the original and validation cohorts.

Comments on this clone: Antigen unknown.

PCR amplification relied on 60 Vbeta primers (plus 13 Jbeta primers). Sequencing was performed with immunoSEQ multiplex PCR; in TCRdb, only in-frame clones are kept and a portion is missing. Altogether hundreds of thousands of clones are present, 75% to 80% being singletons, with the ten largest covering approximately 1.8%. The length of the CDR3 is 17 residues. CDR1 and CDR2 from the germline V gene are SGHTA and FQGNSA. The V gene end was trimmed by 1 base and the J gene end by 2 bases; junction bases not matched to a gene: 5. Material for sequencing was PBMCs. The chain is built from TRBV7-2 and TRBJ2-3; 11 bases match TRBD2. The receptor's source is a male donor in good health and CMV-seronegative. CDR3 loop: CASSLVLLAGDTDTQYF. In DNA form, the CDR3 reads TGTGCCAGCAGCTTAGTATTACTAGCGGGGGACACAGATACGCAGTATTTT.